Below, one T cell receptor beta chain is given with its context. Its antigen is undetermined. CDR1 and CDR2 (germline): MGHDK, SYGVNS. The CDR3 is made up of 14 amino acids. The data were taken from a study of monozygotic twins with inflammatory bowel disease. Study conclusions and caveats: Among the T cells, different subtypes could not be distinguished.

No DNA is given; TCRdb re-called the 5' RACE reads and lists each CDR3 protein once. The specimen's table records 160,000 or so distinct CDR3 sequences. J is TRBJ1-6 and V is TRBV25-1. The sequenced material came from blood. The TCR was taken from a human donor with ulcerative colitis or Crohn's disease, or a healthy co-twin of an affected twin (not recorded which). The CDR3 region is CASTKEGRNSPLHF.